What follows describes a single TCR beta chain. Its target antigen remains unknown. For both bulk and single-cell sequencing, libraries were prepared with the iRepertoire multiplex PCR system and TCR subtype-specific primers. Bulk TCR beta libraries were generated by multiplex PCR with primers targeting V, D and J gene regions. Roughly 95-550 ng of RNA per sample served as input for bulk TCR library preparation. Bulk TCR beta amplicons were sequenced on an Illumina MiSeq. As for how the authors treated the data: Sample misassignments and low-quality sequencing reads were filtered out during quality control steps. CDR3 was defined as the amino acids lying between the Y[YFLI]C motif of the V-gene and the [FW]GXGT motif of the J-segment. The IMGT database was followed for TRBV and TRBJ gene assignments and CDR3 clonotypes. TRBV expression in each sample was normalized to the mean expression of the same gene in PBMC from 44 healthy donors. TCRdb reprocessed the reads and assigns one entry to each CDR3 protein sequence, leaving out DNA. For this entry, the V and J calls and clone size follow TCRdb and not the study's own pipeline. This sample's table has entries for roughly 9,000 distinct CDR3 sequences. About 24% of the sample is taken by the ten largest.

Sequenced donors were patients with carbamazepine-induced Stevens-Johnson syndrome or toxic epidermal necrolysis (CBZ-SJS/TEN). Patients with drug-induced severe cutaneous adverse reactions had T cell receptor repertoires profiled by next-generation sequencing to look for drug-specific clonotypes. The RNA was isolated from either blister cells of skin lesions or peripheral blood mononuclear cells. These data belong to a study of T cells in severe cutaneous drug reactions (dated by TCRdb to between 2018 and 2020). At the level of the whole study: Patients were recruited between about 2011 and 2018 from Taiwan, Thailand and a European registry network. Only patients with a probable or definite SJS/TEN or DRESS diagnosis by RegiSCAR criteria were enrolled. The culprit drug was assigned using the Naranjo algorithm and the ALDEN drug causality algorithm. Blister fluids/cells, PBMC and other biological samples were taken from patients in the acute stage or the recovery stage. The study paired bulk TCR sequencing with single-cell sequencing, quantitative PCR validation, functional assays and transgenic mouse experiments. The libraries were made with iRepertoire multiplex PCR, and the authors referred to a comparison in which iRepertoire and 5' RACE methods, with or without UMI, captured abundant clonotypes to a similar degree. Results the study describes overall, beyond this receptor: Whether the public TCR generalizes to SJS/TEN caused by other drugs was noted by the authors as still needing further study. A public TCRbeta CDR3, present at a mean of roughly 15% in all seven CBZ-SJS/TEN blister samples, was undetectable or scarce in PBMC from tolerant controls and healthy donors. CBZ-SJS/TEN patients showed strongly increased TRBV12-4 usage, with averages of roughly 34% in blister cells and about 5% in PBMC.

The CDR3 contains 12 residues, cysteine and phenylalanine counted. Only the protein is available. CDR1 and CDR2 were assigned from the germline V gene as MDHEN and SYDVKM. The sample taken for sequencing was cells from a skin blister. The sample's cell subset or site label is to be understood as: unsorted cells from skin lesion blisters. The chain is assembled from TRBV28 and TRBJ2-2; no DNA is available, so the TRBD1 call from TCRdb remains unchecked. This clonotype was obtained from a human donor with a severe cutaneous adverse drug reaction. CDR3 protein: CASGGPGRELFF.